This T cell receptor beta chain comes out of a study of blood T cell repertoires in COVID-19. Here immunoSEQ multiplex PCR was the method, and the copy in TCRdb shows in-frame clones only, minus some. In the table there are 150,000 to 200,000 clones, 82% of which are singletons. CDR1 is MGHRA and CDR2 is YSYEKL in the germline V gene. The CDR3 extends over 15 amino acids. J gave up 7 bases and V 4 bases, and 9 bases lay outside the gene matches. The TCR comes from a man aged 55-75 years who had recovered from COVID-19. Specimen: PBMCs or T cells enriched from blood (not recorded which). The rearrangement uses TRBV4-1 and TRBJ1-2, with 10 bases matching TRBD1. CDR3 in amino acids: CASSPSTGGGGGYTF. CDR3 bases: TGCGCCAGCAGCCCCTCGACAGGGGGCGGAGGTGGCTACACCTTC.